These T cell receptor beta chains were read from a single sample in a study of post-analysis software for immune sequencing data. TCRdb reanalysed the PCR reads using MiXCR and keeps one entry per CDR3 protein. The sample consists of about 770,000 distinct CDR3 sequences, 46% of them appearing once. Sequenced input: blood. The receptors here all came from a girl aged 10 to 17 with multiple sclerosis. Both conserved end residues are part of each CDR3. D genes are given only for firm matches. A row's size may be missing; if present it is once, few, many or a size class.

cdr3_nt | cdr3_aa | v_call | d_call | clone_size | j_call
TGTGCCAGCAGCTTAGGCCTGATCGGCGAAAAACTGTTTTTT | CASSLGLIGEKLFF | TRBV7-6 | . | . | TRBJ1-4
TGTGCCAGCAGCTTGGGAGGACTAGCGGGAGATTTCACAGATACGCAGTATTTT | CASSLGGLAGDFTDTQYF | TRBV5-5 | TRBD2 | . | TRBJ2-3
TGTGCCGGCAGTTTATCGGGGGGCTCCTACGAGCAGTACTTC | CAGSLSGGSYEQYF | TRBV27 | TRBD2 | few | TRBJ2-7
TGTGCCATCAGTTGGGGTGGTGGTATCGACAATGAGCAGTTCTTC | CAISWGGGIDNEQFF | TRBV10-3 | . | few | TRBJ2-1
TGCGCCTGCAGCTTCGGACAAGTGGCAGATACGCAGTATTTT | CACSFGQVADTQYF | TRBV5-1 | . | . | TRBJ2-3
TGTGCCCCCAGTATGGATAACTATGGCTACACCTTC | CAPSMDNYGYTF | TRBV5-4 | . | few | TRBJ1-2
TGTGCCAGCAGCTCCTTACAGGGGAAAGGCTCTGGGGCCAACGTCCTGACTTTC | CASSSLQGKGSGANVLTF | TRBV7-2 | TRBD1 | once | TRBJ2-6
TGTGCCAGCAGCTTTAGCGGAGCAGATACGCAGTATTTT | CASSFSGADTQYF | TRBV7-9 | . | . | TRBJ2-3
TGTGTCAGCAGTTCCGCGGAGAGCACAGATACGCAGTATTTT | CVSSSAESTDTQYF | TRBV12-3/TRBV12-4 | . | . | TRBJ2-3
TGTGCCAGCAGTTCCCCCATGGGACAGGGCTACGAGCAGTACTTC | CASSSPMGQGYEQYF | TRBV28 | TRBD1 | few | TRBJ2-7
TGCAGTGCTCGCCGGGACTTCTACGAGCAGTACTTC | CSARRDFYEQYF | TRBV20-1 | . | few | TRBJ2-7
TGTGCCAGCAGCGTAGAGGGCGGGAGAGGGTACAATGAGCAGTTCTTC | CASSVEGGRGYNEQFF | TRBV9 | TRBD2 | . | TRBJ2-1
TGTGCCACCGGTGGGACAGGGGGTCGGGAGACCCAGTACTTC | CATGGTGGRETQYF | TRBV24-1 | TRBD1 | few | TRBJ2-5
TGTGCCAGCAGGGTCTCCGGGACAGGGGTGAACACTGAAGCTTTCTTT | CASRVSGTGVNTEAFF | TRBV2 | TRBD1 | few | TRBJ1-1
TGCGCCAGCAGCCAAGATGGTACTAGCGGGGGATACAATGAGCAGTTCTTC | CASSQDGTSGGYNEQFF | TRBV4-3 | TRBD2 | . | TRBJ2-1
TGTGCCAGCAGTTTTGACCCCCGGACAGGGGACGACGAGCAGTACTTC | CASSFDPRTGDDEQYF | TRBV27 | TRBD1 | few | TRBJ2-7
TGTGCCAGCAGTTTATTCGCTGATCAGCCCCAGCATTTT | CASSLFADQPQHF | TRBV27 | . | few | TRBJ1-5
TGCAGTGCTAGAGATCCCCGGACTAGCGGGAGGGACGAGCAGTACTTC | CSARDPRTSGRDEQYF | TRBV20-1 | TRBD2 | . | TRBJ2-7
TGTGCCAGCAGTTCTTGGGGGATCTACGAGCAGTTCTTC | CASSSWGIYEQFF | TRBV7-8 | . | . | TRBJ2-1
TGTGCCAGCAGTTTGCGGACAGGCCACGCTGAAGCTTTCTTT | CASSLRTGHAEAFF | TRBV27 | TRBD1 | . | TRBJ1-1
TGTGCCAGCAGCCATGCGGGGCTAGCCTACGAGCAGTACTTC | CASSHAGLAYEQYF | TRBV5-8 | . | . | TRBJ2-7
TGTGCCAGCAGCCAAGTACCGGTAGAGTACGAGCAGTACTTC | CASSQVPVEYEQYF | TRBV14 | . | . | TRBJ2-7
TGCAGTGCTATGACTAGCGGGAGAGGCTACGAGCAGTACTTC | CSAMTSGRGYEQYF | TRBV20-1 | TRBD2 | many | TRBJ2-7
TGTGCCAGCAGTTCTCCTGATGGGTTGGGCTATGGCTACACCTTC | CASSSPDGLGYGYTF | TRBV28 | . | few | TRBJ1-2
TGTGCCAGCAGCCGGGGACAGGACAAGCAGTACTTC | CASSRGQDKQYF | TRBV14 | TRBD1 | . | TRBJ2-5
TGTGCCAGCAGCTCCGAGAGGGACGGAGGCTCCTACGAGCAGTACTTC | CASSSERDGGSYEQYF | TRBV7-2 | . | . | TRBJ2-7
TGCAGTGCCACATCAACTAGCGGCCTAGGGAATGAGCAGTTCTTC | CSATSTSGLGNEQFF | TRBV20-1 | TRBD2 | . | TRBJ2-1
TGTGCCAGCAGCTTGGATGGACAGGTCTATGGCTACACCTTC | CASSLDGQVYGYTF | TRBV5-5 | TRBD1 | . | TRBJ1-2
TGCGCCAGCAGCTTGGCTCCCCTAGCGGGAGATTTAAGGGAGCAGTTCTTC | CASSLAPLAGDLREQFF | TRBV5-1 | TRBD2 | . | TRBJ2-1
TGCGCCAGCAGCCCCCAGGTGGCTAGCGGGAGCTACGAGCAGTACTTC | CASSPQVASGSYEQYF | TRBV5-1 | TRBD2 | few | TRBJ2-7
TGCAGTGCCTTCGAAGGAGGGTTACCAAATCAGCCCCAGCATTTT | CSAFEGGLPNQPQHF | TRBV20-1 | . | . | TRBJ1-5
TGCAGTGCTAGAGCTACCGGGACAGATGAAGCTTTCTTT | CSARATGTDEAFF | TRBV20-1 | TRBD1 | few | TRBJ1-1
TGCAGTGCTAGAGGACTAGCGGGAGAAGGTGAGCAGTTCTTC | CSARGLAGEGEQFF | TRBV20-1 | TRBD2 | many | TRBJ2-1
TGTGCCAGCAGACCAACAGGGGGCGTAGTCGGTAATGAGCAGTTCTTC | CASRPTGGVVGNEQFF | TRBV12-3/TRBV12-4 | TRBD1 | . | TRBJ2-1
TGTGCCTGGAGTGTCAGGGGCGGCTATGGCTACACCTTC | CAWSVRGGYGYTF | TRBV30 | . | . | TRBJ1-2
TGTGCCAGCAGTGTTCCGGGACAACACAATCAGCCCCAGCATTTT | CASSVPGQHNQPQHF | TRBV28 | . | . | TRBJ1-5
TGTGCCAGCGGACAGGGCCAGGGTAGTGGCTACACCTTC | CASGQGQGSGYTF | TRBV12-3/TRBV12-4 | TRBD1 | few | TRBJ1-2
TGTGCCAGCACAACCAAAACCGGACGGTGGAGGGGATCGCAGTATTTT | CASTTKTGRWRGSQYF | TRBV6-5 | . | . | TRBJ2-3
TGTGCCAGCGGCCCTGGTCCTAACTATGGCTACACCTTC | CASGPGPNYGYTF | TRBV7-3 | . | . | TRBJ1-2
TGTGCCAGCAGTTTATGGGTCAGGAGAAATTCACCCCTCCACTTT | CASSLWVRRNSPLHF | TRBV28 | . | once | TRBJ1-6